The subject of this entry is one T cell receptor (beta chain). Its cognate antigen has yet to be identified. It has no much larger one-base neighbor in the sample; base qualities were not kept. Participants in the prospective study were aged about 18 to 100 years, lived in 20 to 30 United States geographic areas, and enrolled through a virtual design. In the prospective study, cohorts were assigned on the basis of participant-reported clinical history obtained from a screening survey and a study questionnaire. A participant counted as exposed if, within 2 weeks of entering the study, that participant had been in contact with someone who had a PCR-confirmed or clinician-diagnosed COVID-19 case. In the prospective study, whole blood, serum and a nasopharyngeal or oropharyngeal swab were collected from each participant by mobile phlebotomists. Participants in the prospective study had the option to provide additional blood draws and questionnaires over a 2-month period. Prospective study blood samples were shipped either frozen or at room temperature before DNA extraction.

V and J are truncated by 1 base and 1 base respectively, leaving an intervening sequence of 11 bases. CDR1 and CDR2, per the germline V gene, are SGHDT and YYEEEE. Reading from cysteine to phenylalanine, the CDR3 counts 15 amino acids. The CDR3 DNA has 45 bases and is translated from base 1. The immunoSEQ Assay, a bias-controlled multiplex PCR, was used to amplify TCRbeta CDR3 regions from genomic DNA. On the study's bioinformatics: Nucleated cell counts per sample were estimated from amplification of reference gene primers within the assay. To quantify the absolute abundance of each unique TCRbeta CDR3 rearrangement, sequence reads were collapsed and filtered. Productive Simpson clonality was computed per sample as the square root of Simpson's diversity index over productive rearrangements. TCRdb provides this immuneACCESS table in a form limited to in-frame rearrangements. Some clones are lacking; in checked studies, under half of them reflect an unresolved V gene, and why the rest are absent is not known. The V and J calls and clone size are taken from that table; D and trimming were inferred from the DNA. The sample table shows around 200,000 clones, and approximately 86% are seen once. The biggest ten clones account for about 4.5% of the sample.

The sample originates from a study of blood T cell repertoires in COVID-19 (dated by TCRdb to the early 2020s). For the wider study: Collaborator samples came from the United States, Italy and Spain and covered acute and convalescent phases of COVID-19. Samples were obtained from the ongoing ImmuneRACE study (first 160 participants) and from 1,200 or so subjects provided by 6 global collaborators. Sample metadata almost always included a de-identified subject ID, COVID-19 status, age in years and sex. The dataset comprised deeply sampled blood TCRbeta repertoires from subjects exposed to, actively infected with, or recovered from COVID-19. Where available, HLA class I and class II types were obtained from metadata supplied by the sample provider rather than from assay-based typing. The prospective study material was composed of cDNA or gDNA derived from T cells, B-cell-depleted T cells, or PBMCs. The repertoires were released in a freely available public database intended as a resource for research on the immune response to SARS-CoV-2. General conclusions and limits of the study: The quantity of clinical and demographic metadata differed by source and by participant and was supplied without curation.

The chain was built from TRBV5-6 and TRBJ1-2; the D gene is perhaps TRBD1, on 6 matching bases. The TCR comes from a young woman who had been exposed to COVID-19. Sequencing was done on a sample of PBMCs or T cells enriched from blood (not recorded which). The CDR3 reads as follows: CASSLLRGNNYGYTF. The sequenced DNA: TGTGCCAGCAGCTTGTTGAGGGGGAATAACTATGGCTACACCTTC. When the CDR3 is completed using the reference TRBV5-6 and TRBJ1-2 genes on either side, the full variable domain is DAGVTQSPTHLIKTRGQQVTLRCSPKSGHDTVSWYQQALGQGPQFIFQYYEEEERQRGNFPDRFSGHQFPNYSSELNVNALLLGDSALYLCASSLLRGNNYGYTFGSGTRLTVV.